The sequence of this TCR beta chain was determined in a study of cytomegalovirus exposure and HLA in healthy donors. Study results and limitations: What was likely a sequencing artifact was a cluster of highly shared sequence variants.

The PCR ran on 60 Vbeta and 13 Jbeta primers. Generated by immunoSEQ multiplex PCR, the TCRdb table keeps only in-frame clones and is missing some. The sample records about 140,000 clones, about 68% being singletons. Germline loops: CDR1 SEHNR, CDR2 FQNEAQ (reference sequence). The ends were cut back, 5 bases at V and 3 bases at J, with 17 bases in the middle. The CDR3 totals 15 residues. This clone was detected only a few times. What it binds is unknown. Source material: PBMCs. The chain carries TRBV7-9 and TRBJ2-7, with a weak D call TRBD2 (6 bases). The clonotype comes from a human donor in good health. The CDR3 coding sequence is TGTGCCAGCAGCCTAGACCTAGCGTACAGCTACGAGCAGTACTTC. Its translation: CASSLDLAYSYEQYF.